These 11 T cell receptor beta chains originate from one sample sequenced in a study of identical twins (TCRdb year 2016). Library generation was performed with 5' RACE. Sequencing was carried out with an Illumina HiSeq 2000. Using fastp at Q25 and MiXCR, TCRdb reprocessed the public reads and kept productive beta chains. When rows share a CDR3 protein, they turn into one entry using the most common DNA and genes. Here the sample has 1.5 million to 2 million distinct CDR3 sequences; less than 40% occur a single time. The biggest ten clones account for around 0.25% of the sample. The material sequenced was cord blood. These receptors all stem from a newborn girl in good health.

The CDR3 reads CASSLAIYTSGNNEQYF. CDR3 in DNA: TGTGCCAGCAGCTTAGCTATTTACACTAGCGGGAACAATGAGCAGTACTTC. The chain has TRBV7-9 and TRBJ2-1; 10 nucleotides line up with TRBD2. The J call may be mistaken, given a closer DNA end match to TRBJ2-7. The germline gives CDR1 SEHNR, CDR2 FQNEAQ (reference sequence). The CDR3 spans 17 residues.

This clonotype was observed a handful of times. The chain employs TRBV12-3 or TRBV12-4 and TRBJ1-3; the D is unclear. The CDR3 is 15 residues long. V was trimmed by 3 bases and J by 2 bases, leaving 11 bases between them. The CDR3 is CASSFGYYTGNTIYF. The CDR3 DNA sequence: TGTGCCAGCAGTTTTGGCTACTACACTGGAAACACCATATATTTT.

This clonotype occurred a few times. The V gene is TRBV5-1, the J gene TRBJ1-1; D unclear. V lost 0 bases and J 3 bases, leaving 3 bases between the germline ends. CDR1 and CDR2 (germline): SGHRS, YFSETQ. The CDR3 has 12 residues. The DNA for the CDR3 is TGCGCCAGCAGCTTGGATTACACTGAAGCTTTCTTT. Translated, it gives CASSLDYTEAFF.

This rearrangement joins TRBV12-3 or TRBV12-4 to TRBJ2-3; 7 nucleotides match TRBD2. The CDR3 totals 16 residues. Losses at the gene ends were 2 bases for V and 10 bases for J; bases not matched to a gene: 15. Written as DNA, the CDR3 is TGTGCCAGCAGTTTAAAAGGGGAGGGGACGGGGGATGCGCAGTATTTT. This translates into CASSLKGEGTGDAQYF.

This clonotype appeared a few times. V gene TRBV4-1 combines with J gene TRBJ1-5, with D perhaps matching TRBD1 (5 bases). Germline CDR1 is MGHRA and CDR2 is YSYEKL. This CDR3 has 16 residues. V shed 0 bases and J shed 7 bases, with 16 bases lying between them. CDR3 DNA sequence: TGCGCCAGCAGCCAAGAATCCGGGGCCCTCGGCCAGCCCCAGCATTTT. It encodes CASSQESGALGQPQHF.

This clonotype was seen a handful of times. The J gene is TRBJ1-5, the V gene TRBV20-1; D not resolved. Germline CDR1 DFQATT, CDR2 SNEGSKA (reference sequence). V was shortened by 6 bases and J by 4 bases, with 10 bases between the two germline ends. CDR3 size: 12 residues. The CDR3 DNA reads TGCAGTGCGGGTCGAAGGAATCAGCCCCAGCATTTT. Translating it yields CSAGRRNQPQHF.

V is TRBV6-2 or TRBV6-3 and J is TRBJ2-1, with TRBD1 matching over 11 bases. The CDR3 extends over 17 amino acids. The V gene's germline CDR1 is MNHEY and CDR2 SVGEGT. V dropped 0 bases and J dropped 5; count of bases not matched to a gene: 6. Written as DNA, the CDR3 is TGTGCCAGCAGTTACTCGGTGGACAGGGGGCGGAACAATGAGCAGTTCTTC. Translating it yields CASSYSVDRGRNNEQFF.

The CDR3 nucleotides are TGCAGTGCGGACCAGAAAGATACGCAGTATTTT. Its protein is CSADQKDTQYF. V gene TRBV20-1 combines with J gene TRBJ2-3; D is uncertain. The CDR3 has 11 residues. V lost 6 bases and J lost 5, with 9 bases in between. CDR1 is DFQATT and CDR2 is SNEGSKA in the germline V gene (reference sequence).

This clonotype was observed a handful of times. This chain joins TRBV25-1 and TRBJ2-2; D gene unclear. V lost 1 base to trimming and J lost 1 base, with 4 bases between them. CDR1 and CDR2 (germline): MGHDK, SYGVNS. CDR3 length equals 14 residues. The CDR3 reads CASSEWGNTGELFF. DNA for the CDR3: TGTGCCAGCAGTGAATGGGGGAACACCGGGGAGCTGTTTTTT.

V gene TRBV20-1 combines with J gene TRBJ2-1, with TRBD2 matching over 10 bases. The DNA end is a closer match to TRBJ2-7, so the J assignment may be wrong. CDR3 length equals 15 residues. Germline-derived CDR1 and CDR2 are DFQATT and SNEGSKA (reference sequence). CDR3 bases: TGCAGTGCTGGAAGACTAGCGGGTCGGTACAATGAGCAGTACTTC. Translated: CSAGRLAGRYNEQYF.

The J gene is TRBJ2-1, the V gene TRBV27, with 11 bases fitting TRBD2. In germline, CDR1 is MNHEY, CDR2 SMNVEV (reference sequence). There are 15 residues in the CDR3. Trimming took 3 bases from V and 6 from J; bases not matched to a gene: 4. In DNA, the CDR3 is TGTGCCAGCAGTTTGAGACTAGCGGGAACCAATGAGCAGTTCTTC. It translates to CASSLRLAGTNEQFF.